This T cell receptor beta chain was observed in a study of blood T cell repertoires in COVID-19. Study details: Sources were T cells, B-cell-depleted T cells, or PBMCs; the material itself was cDNA or gDNA.

Germline V lookup: CDR1 MNHEY, CDR2 SVGEGT. The V end was cut by 2 bases, the J end by 5 bases, with 7 bases between. This CDR3 has 12 residues. Libraries were prepared by immunoSEQ multiplex PCR; TCRdb keeps only in-frame clonotypes and omits some of them. The sample carries some 700,000 clones, about 90% recorded once. Sequencing was performed on peripheral blood. This receptor was taken from a woman younger than 35 with acute or convalescent COVID-19. The V call is TRBV6-2 or TRBV6-3, the J call TRBJ2-7; TRBD1 might be the D (6 bases). For the CDR3, the DNA is TGTGCCAGCAGTTACCAGGGGAACGAGCAGTACTTC. This sequence encodes CASSYQGNEQYF.